Shown below are 22 T cell receptor beta chains from a single sample sequenced in a study of blood T cell repertoires in COVID-19. Repertoires were generated with immunoSEQ multiplex PCR, while TCRdb's copy carries only in-frame clones and drops some. Among over 200,000 clones listed, around 82% were seen once. Material: peripheral blood. The receptors here all came from a man at least 80 years old with acute or convalescent COVID-19.

The chain carries TRBV12-3 or TRBV12-4 and TRBJ2-1; D unresolved. The CDR3 totals 12 residues. Trimming removed 3 bases at V and 11 bases at J, with 11 bases between. CDR3 amino acids: CASSFLSFKQFF. The CDR3 DNA follows: TGTGCCAGCAGTTTCTTGTCGTTTAAGCAGTTCTTC.

The chain uses TRBV5-1 and TRBJ2-7; 7 bases are a match to TRBD1. After removal of 4 bases from V and 2 bases from J, the junction contained 9 bases not matched to a gene. The CDR3 has 15 amino acids. Germline CDR1 SGHRS, CDR2 YFSETQ. The CDR3 DNA follows: TGCGCCAGCAGCCCCCGACAGGGAAATGCCTACGAGCAGTACTTC. It specifies CASSPRQGNAYEQYF.

This rearrangement joins TRBV28 to TRBJ2-1, with 12 bases fitting TRBD2. V lost 10 bases to trimming and J lost 7 bases; unmatched junction nucleotides: 8. The germline CDR1 and CDR2 sequences are MDHEN and SYDVKM. This CDR3 spans 14 amino acids. The CDR3 DNA follows: TGTGCCACCGGGCTAGCGGGAGGGCCTAATGAGCAGTTCTTC. This sequence encodes CATGLAGGPNEQFF.

This clone was seen only a few times. The V and J genes are TRBV19 and TRBJ1-2; D unresolved. Trimming took 3 bases from V and 1 from J, leaving 9 bases between them. Germline CDR1 reads LNHDA; CDR2 reads SQIVND (reference sequence). The CDR3 has 14 residues. DNA of the CDR3: TGTGCCAGTAGTATCATAAACAGTAACTATGGCTACACCTTC. It translates to CASSIINSNYGYTF.

The rearrangement joins TRBV3-1 (or the pseudogene TRBV3-2) to TRBJ1-2; the D is unclear. V dropped 4 bases and J dropped 8 bases, with 8 bases sitting between them. Germline CDR1 reads LGHDT; CDR2 reads YNNKEL (reference sequence). The CDR3 runs 11 residues. This chain's CDR3 is CASSRLEGYTF. The CDR3 nucleotides read TGTGCCAGCAGCCGGTTGGAGGGCTACACCTTC.

This chain connects TRBV19 to TRBJ1-1, with 7 bases that match TRBD1. The CDR3 has 15 residues. Germline V gene data show CDR1 as LNHDA and CDR2 as SQIVND (reference sequence). The V and J ends lost 9 bases and 1 base, in that order; junction bases with no gene match: 11. The CDR3 sequence is CASRLSGTANTEAFF. The CDR3 DNA reads as TGTGCCAGCCGACTCTCCGGGACAGCGAACACTGAAGCTTTCTTT.

The V gene is TRBV5-1, the J gene TRBJ1-1; no definite D call. Germline V gene lookup returns CDR1 SGHRS and CDR2 YFSETQ. V lost 4 bases and J 5 bases, leaving 21 bases between the germline ends. CDR3 length: 16 residues. The CDR3 DNA reads TGCGCCAGCAGCCCCCAAGAGGCGGCCACTCGAACTGAAGCTTTCTTT. Translation: CASSPQEAATRTEAFF. The full variable domain, its missing parts supplied by reference TRBV5-1 and TRBJ1-1, is KAGVTQTPRYLIKTRGQQVTLSCSPISGHRSVSWYQQTPGQGLQFLFEYFSETQRNKGNFPGRFSGRQFSNSRSEMNVSTLELGDSALYLCASSPQEAATRTEAFFGQGTRLTVV.

The chain has TRBV29-1 and TRBJ2-7, with 7 bases matching TRBD2. V was clipped by 7 bases and J by 4 bases; unmatched bases: 10. Looked up from germline, CDR1 is SQVTM and CDR2 is ANQGSEA. The CDR3 is made up of 13 amino acids. The CDR3 spells CSATSWEGYEQYF. For the CDR3, the DNA is TGCAGCGCCACATCGTGGGAGGGATACGAGCAGTACTTC.

This rearrangement joins TRBV4-2 to TRBJ2-2, with D perhaps matching TRBD2 (5 bases). This CDR3 has 16 residues. Germline assignment: CDR1 LGHNA and CDR2 YNFKEQ. Trimming pared 6 bases from V and 5 bases from J, leaving 19 bases between. In DNA, the CDR3 is TGTGCCAGCAGTGTCCCTGGAACGGGGTTAACCGGGGAGCTGTTTTTT. Protein: CASSVPGTGLTGELFF.

V is TRBV11-2 and J is TRBJ2-5; D unresolved. The CDR3 consists of 12 residues. Trimming removed 2 bases from V and 2 bases from J, with 3 bases in between. The germline CDR1 and CDR2 sequences are SGHAT and FQNNGV. CDR3 in amino acids: CASSLQQETQYF. In DNA form, the CDR3 reads TGTGCCAGCAGCTTACAACAAGAGACCCAGTACTTC.

V gene TRBV28 combines with J gene TRBJ2-1; 8 bases line up with TRBD1. The germline V gene encodes CDR1 MDHEN and CDR2 SYDVKM. The CDR3 length is 16 residues. The junction had 8 bases not matched to a gene; V was cut back by 6 bases and J by 1 base. The CDR3 sequence: CASRRTGSNSYNEQFF. The CDR3 coding sequence is TGTGCCAGCAGGCGGACAGGGTCTAATTCCTACAATGAGCAGTTCTTC.

The chain links TRBV5-1 to TRBJ2-1, with D maybe TRBD2 (5 bases). Germline V lookup: CDR1 SGHRS, CDR2 YFSETQ. The CDR3 contains 15 residues. V was pared by 4 bases and J by 3 bases, with 14 bases between. CDR3 sequence: CASSRTSGRYNEQFF. For the CDR3, the DNA is TGCGCCAGCAGCAGAACCAGCGGTCGCTACAATGAGCAGTTCTTC.

V is TRBV28 and J is TRBJ2-3; D is uncertain. The CDR3 has 13 amino acids. Trimming left V 10 bases short and J 1 base short, with 12 bases between. CDR1 MDHEN and CDR2 SYDVKM come from the germline V gene. Here the CDR3 reads CATRVGGTDTQYF. As DNA, the CDR3 is TGTGCCACCCGGGTAGGCGGCACAGATACGCAGTATTTT.

The gene calls are TRBV29-1 and TRBJ2-7; 11 positions agree with TRBD2. The CDR3 covers 16 residues. CDR1 is SQVTM, CDR2 ANQGSEA, per germline. The V segment lost 5 bases and the J segment 5 bases; nucleotides outside the gene matches: 14. For the CDR3, the DNA is TGCAGCGTTTCTCTAGCGGGGGGCAGATTATCCGACGAGCAGTACTTC. This encodes CSVSLAGGRLSDEQYF.

This rearrangement joins TRBV19 to TRBJ2-6; D unresolved. The CDR3 is made up of 15 amino acids. Between the trimmed V and J ends, which lost 3 bases and 1 base, there was a span of 7 bases. CDR1 is LNHDA and CDR2 is SQIVND in the germline V gene (reference sequence). CDR3 loop: CASSIPGSGANVLTF. CDR3 nucleotide sequence: TGTGCCAGTAGTATCCCCGGGTCTGGGGCCAACGTCCTGACTTTC.

The chain combines TRBV11-1 with TRBJ2-1; possible D gene TRBD2, 6 bases. Trimming stripped 5 bases from V and 5 bases from J, with 16 bases between. This CDR3 region has 15 residues. Germline CDR1 SGHAT, CDR2 FQDESV (reference sequence). The CDR3 DNA follows: TGTGCCAGCAGCGGTCAGACTAGTGCCAACAATGAGCAGTTCTTC. Translation gives CASSGQTSANNEQFF.

The V call is TRBV18, the J call TRBJ1-2; the match to TRBD1 covers 7 bases. CDR1 and CDR2 (germline): KGHSH, LQKENI. With V trimmed by 3 bases and J by 3 bases, 7 bases remained unmatched. The CDR3 runs to 15 residues. This CDR3 is CASSPGTDNDYGYTF. CDR3 bases: TGTGCCAGCTCACCTGGGACAGACAATGACTATGGCTACACCTTC.

V gene TRBV11-1 combines with J gene TRBJ2-5, with D hard to call. V lost 4 bases and J 6 bases, leaving 15 bases between the germline ends. This CDR3 has 14 residues. The germline V gene has CDR1 SGHAT and CDR2 FQDESV (reference sequence). The CDR3 loop is CASSSPGPLKTQYF. CDR3 nucleotide sequence: TGTGCCAGCAGCTCCCCGGGTCCGCTCAAGACCCAGTACTTC. The full variable domain, its missing parts supplied by reference TRBV11-1 and TRBJ2-5, is EAEVAQSPRYKITEKSQAVAFWCDPISGHATLYWYRQILGQGPELLVQFQDESVVDDSQLPKDRFSAERLKGVDSTLKIQPAELGDSAMYLCASSSPGPLKTQYFGPGTRLLVL.

This clone was seen many times. The chain recombines TRBV27 with TRBJ1-2; TRBD1 agrees at 8 bases. The germline gives CDR1 MNHEY, CDR2 SMNVEV (reference sequence). The CDR3 contains 15 residues. V shed 5 bases and J 2 bases; nucleotides not matched to a gene: 7. Here the CDR3 reads CASSEKWTGNYGYTF. CDR3 nucleotide sequence: TGTGCCAGCAGTGAAAAGTGGACAGGGAACTATGGCTACACCTTC.

V is TRBV24-1 and J is TRBJ1-4; weak D call: TRBD1 (5 bases). With 4 bases removed from V and 8 bases from J, the gap between germline ends came to 16 bases. CDR3 length: 15 amino acids. CDR1 KGHDR and CDR2 SFDVKD come from the germline V gene. The CDR3 is CATSESAGPTEKLFF. CDR3 sequence (DNA): TGTGCCACCAGTGAGTCCGCAGGGCCTACAGAAAAACTGTTTTTT.

The chain links TRBV7-9 to TRBJ2-7, with 7 bases that match TRBD1. The CDR3 spans 16 residues. The germline CDR1 and CDR2 sequences are SEHNR and FQNEAQ (reference sequence). V shed 2 bases, J shed 4 bases, and the junction held 11 bases outside the gene matches. CDR3 in amino acids: CASSLIFDRVVYEQYF. The CDR3 nucleotides read TGTGCCAGCAGCTTAATTTTCGACAGGGTAGTATACGAGCAGTACTTC.

This chain links TRBV28 with TRBJ1-2, with D possibly TRBD1 on 6 matching bases. From germline, CDR1 is MDHEN and CDR2 SYDVKM. V lost 2 bases and J lost 5, with 18 bases in between. The CDR3 contains 16 residues. This CDR3 is CASSLRLGTGLYGYTF. The CDR3 bases are TGTGCCAGCAGTTTACGCTTAGGAACAGGGTTGTATGGCTACACCTTC.